Listed below are T cell receptor beta chains from one sample, sequenced in a study of metastatic and nonmetastatic thyroid tumors. MiXCR reprocessed the PCR reads for TCRdb. The profile shows about 64,000 clones, approximately 4.1% of them singletons. Sequencing used blood. These receptors came from a female donor with papillary thyroid cancer or a benign thyroid nodule (not recorded which). Some clones in this sample may be carry-over from other donors' samples. CDR3s include the opening cysteine and the closing phenylalanine or tryptophan. The D gene is left open where the match is weak. Not all rows give a size; the values are once, few, many and, for expanded clones, a class.

>many|TRBD2|TRBJ2-2|TRBV20-1
CSARVPKRENTGELFF
TGCAGTGCTAGAGTCCCCAAGCGGGAGAACACCGGGGAGCTGTTTTTT
>many|NA|TRBJ2-3|TRBV28
CASSFGAPSLEDTDTQYF
TGTGCCAGCAGTTTTGGGGCCCCGTCACTAGAGGACACAGATACGCAGTATTTT
>many|NA|TRBJ2-1|TRBV6-1
CASSDQSRGSYNEQFF
TGTGCCAGCAGTGACCAATCCCGGGGCTCCTACAATGAGCAGTTCTTC
>many|NA|TRBJ1-1|TRBV7-3
CASSLKHLNTEAFF
TGTGCCAGCAGCTTAAAACACCTGAACACTGAAGCTTTCTTT
>many|TRBD2|TRBJ2-3|TRBV24-1
CATSVPSGGDTQYF
TGTGCCACCAGTGTTCCTAGCGGGGGAGATACGCAGTATTTT
>NA|TRBD2|TRBJ2-3|TRBV6-1
CASNLEGLAGGGVDTQYF
TGTGCCAGCAACCTTGAAGGACTAGCGGGAGGGGGAGTAGATACGCAGTATTTT
>many|TRBD2|TRBJ2-3|TRBV6-5
CASSYSGTSGSIDYTQYF
TGTGCCAGCAGTTACTCGGGGACTAGCGGGAGTATCGACTATACGCAGTATTTT
>many|TRBD2|TRBJ2-3|TRBV15
CATSRDRGVSTDTQYF
TGTGCCACCAGCAGAGATCGGGGGGTCAGCACAGATACGCAGTATTTT
>many|NA|TRBJ2-3|TRBV9
CASSVREYPDTQYF
TGTGCCAGCAGCGTACGAGAGTACCCAGATACGCAGTATTTT
>NA|NA|TRBJ2-4|TRBV18
CASSPDQSKNIQYF
TGTGCCAGCTCGCCAGACCAGAGCAAAAACATTCAGTACTTC
>few|NA|TRBJ1-1|TRBV19
CASRHVANTEAFF
TGTGCCAGTAGGCATGTGGCCAACACTGAAGCTTTCTTT
>NA|NA|TRBJ2-7|TRBV30
CAWSVRLPSYEQYF
TGTGCCTGGAGTGTACGGCTCCCTTCCTACGAGCAGTACTTC
>many|TRBD1|TRBJ2-7|TRBV6-1
CASSPTGTGDYEQYF
TGTGCCAGCAGTCCAACCGGGACAGGGGACTACGAGCAGTACTTC
>many|NA|TRBJ1-5|TRBV9
CASSVNPGPDQPQHF
TGTGCCAGCAGCGTAAACCCAGGGCCGGATCAGCCCCAGCATTTT
>many|NA|TRBJ2-1|TRBV11-3
CASSLGGGGLGGNEQFF
TGTGCCAGCAGCTTAGGGGGCGGCGGCCTGGGGGGCAATGAGCAGTTCTTC
>few|TRBD1|TRBJ1-4|TRBV7-6
CASSLEGDRGHEKLFF
TGTGCCAGTAGCTTAGAAGGGGACAGGGGGCATGAAAAACTGTTTTTT
>many|TRBD2|TRBJ2-2|TRBV11-2
CASSFLPGTSRTGELFF
TGTGCCAGCAGCTTCCTACCGGGGACTAGCCGGACCGGGGAGCTGTTTTTT
>many|TRBD2|TRBJ2-7|TRBV15
CATSRDPGGGYEQYF
TGTGCCACCAGCAGAGATCCCGGCGGGGGGTACGAGCAGTACTTC
>many|TRBD2|TRBJ2-7|TRBV11-2
CASSLLAEKRF
TGTGCCAGCAGCTTACTAGCGGAGAAGAGGTTC
>NA|TRBD1|TRBJ1-6|TRBV28
CASNLVGTENSPLHF
TGTGCCAGCAATCTTGTGGGGACAGAAAATTCACCCCTCCACTTT
>few|NA|TRBJ1-1|TRBV2
CASSEQCAGGTEAFF
TGTGCCAGCAGTGAACAGTGTGCAGGTGGAACTGAAGCTTTCTTT
>NA|NA|TRBJ2-3|TRBV6-1
CASSYAGPDTQYF
TGTGCCAGCAGTTACGCGGGGCCAGATACGCAGTATTTT